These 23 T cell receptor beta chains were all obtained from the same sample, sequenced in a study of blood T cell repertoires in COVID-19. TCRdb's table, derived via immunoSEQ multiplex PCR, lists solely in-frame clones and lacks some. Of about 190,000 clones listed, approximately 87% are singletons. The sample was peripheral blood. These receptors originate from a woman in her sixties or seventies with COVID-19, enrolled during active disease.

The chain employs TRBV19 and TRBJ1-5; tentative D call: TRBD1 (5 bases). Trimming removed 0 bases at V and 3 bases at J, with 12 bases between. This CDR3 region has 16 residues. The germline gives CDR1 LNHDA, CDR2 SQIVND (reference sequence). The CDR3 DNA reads TGTGCCAGTAGTATAGATCAGGGCCGGCTCAATCAGCCCCAGCATTTT. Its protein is CASSIDQGRLNQPQHF.

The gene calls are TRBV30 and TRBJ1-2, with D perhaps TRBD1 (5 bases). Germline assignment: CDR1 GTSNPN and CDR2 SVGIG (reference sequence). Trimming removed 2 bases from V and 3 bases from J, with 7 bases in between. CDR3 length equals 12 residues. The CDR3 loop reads CAWSPGDYGYTF. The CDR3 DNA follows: TGTGCCTGGAGTCCGGGGGACTATGGCTACACCTTC.

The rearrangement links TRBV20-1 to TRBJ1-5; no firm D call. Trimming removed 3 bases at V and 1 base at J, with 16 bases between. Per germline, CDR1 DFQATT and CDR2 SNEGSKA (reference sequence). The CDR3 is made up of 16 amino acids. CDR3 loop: CSASPPTGWSNQPQHF. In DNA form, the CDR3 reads TGCAGTGCTAGTCCTCCCACGGGATGGAGCAATCAGCCCCAGCATTTT.

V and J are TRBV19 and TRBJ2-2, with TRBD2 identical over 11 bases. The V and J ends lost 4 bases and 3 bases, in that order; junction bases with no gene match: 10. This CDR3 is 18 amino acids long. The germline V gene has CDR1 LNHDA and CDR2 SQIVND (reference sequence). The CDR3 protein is CASSTQLPGLADTGELFF. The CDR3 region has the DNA TGTGCCAGTAGTACCCAACTTCCGGGACTAGCGGACACCGGGGAGCTGTTTTTT.

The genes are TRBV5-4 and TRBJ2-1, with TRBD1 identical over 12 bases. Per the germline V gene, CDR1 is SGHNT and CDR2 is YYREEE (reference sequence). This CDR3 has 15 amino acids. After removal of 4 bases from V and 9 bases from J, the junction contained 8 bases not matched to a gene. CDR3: CASSQRDRGLSEQFF. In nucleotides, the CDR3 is TGTGCCAGCAGCCAAAGGGACAGGGGGCTGAGTGAGCAGTTCTTC. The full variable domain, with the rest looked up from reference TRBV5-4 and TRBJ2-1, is ETGVTQSPTHLIKTRGQQVTLRCSSQSGHNTVSWYQQALGQGPQFIFQYYREEENGRGNFPPRFSGLQFPNYSSELNVNALELDDSALYLCASSQRDRGLSEQFFGPGTRLTVL.

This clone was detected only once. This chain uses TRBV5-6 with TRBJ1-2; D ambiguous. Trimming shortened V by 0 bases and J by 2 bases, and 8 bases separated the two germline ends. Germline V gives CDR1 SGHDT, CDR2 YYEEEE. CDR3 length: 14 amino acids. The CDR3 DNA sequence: TGTGCCAGCAGCTTGGGGGCGTGGAACTATGGCTACACCTTC. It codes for CASSLGAWNYGYTF.

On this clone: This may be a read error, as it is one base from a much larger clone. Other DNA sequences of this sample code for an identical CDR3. The CDR3 region is CASSLQQGPYEQYF. The CDR3 DNA follows: TGCGCCAGCAGCTTACAACAGGGTCCCTACGAGCAGTACTTC. V usage is TRBV5-1 and J usage is TRBJ2-7, with a possible D match to TRBD1 (6 bases). V lost 2 bases, J lost 2 bases, and 11 bases lay in between. Germline lookup yields CDR1 SGHRS and CDR2 YFSETQ. The CDR3 sequence is 14 residues long.

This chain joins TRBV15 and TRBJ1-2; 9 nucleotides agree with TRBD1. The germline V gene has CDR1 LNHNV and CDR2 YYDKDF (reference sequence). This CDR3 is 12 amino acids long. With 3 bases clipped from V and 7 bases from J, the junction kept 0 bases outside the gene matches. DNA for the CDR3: TGTGCCACCAGCAGGGGACAGGGTGGCTACACCTTC. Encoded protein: CATSRGQGGYTF.

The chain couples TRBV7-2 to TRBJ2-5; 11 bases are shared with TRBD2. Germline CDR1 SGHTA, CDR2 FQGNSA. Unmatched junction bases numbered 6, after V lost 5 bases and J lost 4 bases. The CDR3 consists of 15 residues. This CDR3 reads CASSHLAGGAETQYF. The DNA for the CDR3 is TGTGCCAGCAGCCATCTAGCGGGAGGAGCAGAGACCCAGTACTTC.

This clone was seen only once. In DNA form, the CDR3 reads TGTGCCAGCAGCGAGGACAGGGGGCTCTATGGCTACACCTTC. The encoded protein is CASSEDRGLYGYTF. The chain recombines TRBV7-2 with TRBJ1-2; 11 bases are a match to TRBD1. This CDR3 is 14 amino acids long. The V gene end was trimmed by 5 bases and the J gene end by 4 bases; junction bases not matched to a gene: 3. Germline values: CDR1 SGHTA, CDR2 FQGNSA.

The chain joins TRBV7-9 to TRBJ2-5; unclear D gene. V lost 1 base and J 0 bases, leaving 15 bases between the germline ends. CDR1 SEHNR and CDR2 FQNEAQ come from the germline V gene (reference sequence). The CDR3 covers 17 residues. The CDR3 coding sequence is TGTGCCAGCAGCTTAGAGGTGGGCCGCTACAACCAAGAGACCCAGTACTTC. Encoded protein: CASSLEVGRYNQETQYF.

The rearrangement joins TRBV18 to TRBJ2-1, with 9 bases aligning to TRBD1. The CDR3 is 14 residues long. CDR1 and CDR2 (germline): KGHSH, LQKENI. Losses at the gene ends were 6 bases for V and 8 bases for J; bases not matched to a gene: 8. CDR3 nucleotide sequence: TGTGCCAGCTCCCCTGGGACAGGGAACGATGAGCAGTTCTTC. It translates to CASSPGTGNDEQFF.

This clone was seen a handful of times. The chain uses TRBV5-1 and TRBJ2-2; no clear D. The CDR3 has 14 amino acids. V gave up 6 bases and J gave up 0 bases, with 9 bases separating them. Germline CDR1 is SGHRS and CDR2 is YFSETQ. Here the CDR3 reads CASKSAPNTGELFF. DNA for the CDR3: TGCGCCAGCAAAAGCGCCCCGAACACCGGGGAGCTGTTTTTT.

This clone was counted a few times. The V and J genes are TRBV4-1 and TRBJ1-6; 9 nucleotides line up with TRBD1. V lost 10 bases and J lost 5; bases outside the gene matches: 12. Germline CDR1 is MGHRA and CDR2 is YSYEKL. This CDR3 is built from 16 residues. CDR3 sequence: CATGTGPRPNNSPLHF. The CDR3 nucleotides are TGCGCCACCGGGACAGGGCCTCGCCCCAATAATTCACCCCTCCACTTT.

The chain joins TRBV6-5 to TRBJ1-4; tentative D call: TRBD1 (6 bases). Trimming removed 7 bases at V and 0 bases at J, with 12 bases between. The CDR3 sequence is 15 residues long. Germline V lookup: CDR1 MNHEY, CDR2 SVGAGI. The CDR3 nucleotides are TGTGCCAGCATCCAGGGGTTTGCAACTAATGAAAAACTGTTTTTT. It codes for CASIQGFATNEKLFF.

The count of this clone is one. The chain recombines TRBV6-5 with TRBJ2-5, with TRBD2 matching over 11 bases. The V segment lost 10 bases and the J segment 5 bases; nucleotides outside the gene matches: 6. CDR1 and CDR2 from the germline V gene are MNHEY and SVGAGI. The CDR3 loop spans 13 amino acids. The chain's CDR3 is CATSSGGRETQYF. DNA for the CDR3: TGTGCCACCTCTAGCGGGGGGAGGGAGACCCAGTACTTC.

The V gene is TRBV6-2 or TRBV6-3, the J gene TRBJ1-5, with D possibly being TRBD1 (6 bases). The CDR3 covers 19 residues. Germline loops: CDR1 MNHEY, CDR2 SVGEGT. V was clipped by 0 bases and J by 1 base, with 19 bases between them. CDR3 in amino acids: CASSYSLSRGMRSNQPQHF. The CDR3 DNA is TGTGCCAGCAGTTACTCTTTAAGCAGGGGAATGCGAAGCAATCAGCCCCAGCATTTT.

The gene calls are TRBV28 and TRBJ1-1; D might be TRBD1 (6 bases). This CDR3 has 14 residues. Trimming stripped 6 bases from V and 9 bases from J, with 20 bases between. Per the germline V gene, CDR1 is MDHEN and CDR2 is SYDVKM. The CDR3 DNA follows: TGTGCCAGCAGGAAACAGGGTTATAACATCCAAGCTTTCTTT. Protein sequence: CASRKQGYNIQAFF.

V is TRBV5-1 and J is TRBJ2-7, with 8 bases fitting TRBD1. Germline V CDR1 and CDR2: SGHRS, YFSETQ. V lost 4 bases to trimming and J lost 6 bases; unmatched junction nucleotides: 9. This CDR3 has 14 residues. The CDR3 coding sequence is TGCGCCAGCAGCACGGGACAGGTCCAACGCGAGCAGTACTTC. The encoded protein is CASSTGQVQREQYF. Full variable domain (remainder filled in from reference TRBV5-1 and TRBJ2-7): KAGVTQTPRYLIKTRGQQVTLSCSPISGHRSVSWYQQTPGQGLQFLFEYFSETQRNKGNFPGRFSGRQFSNSRSEMNVSTLELGDSALYLCASSTGQVQREQYFGPGTRLTVT.

Here the CDR3 reads CASSKGLAGEGEQFF. CDR3 DNA sequence: TGCGCCAGCAGCAAGGGACTAGCGGGAGAAGGTGAGCAGTTCTTC. The gene calls are TRBV5-1 and TRBJ2-1; 14 positions agree with TRBD2. CDR1 is SGHRS, CDR2 YFSETQ, per germline. Losses at the gene ends were 4 bases for V and 9 bases for J; bases not matched to a gene: 6. CDR3 length: 15 residues.

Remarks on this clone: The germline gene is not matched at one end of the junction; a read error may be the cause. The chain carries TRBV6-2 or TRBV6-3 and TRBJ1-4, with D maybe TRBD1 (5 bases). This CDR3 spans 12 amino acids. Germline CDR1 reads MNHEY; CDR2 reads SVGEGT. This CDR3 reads CASSPMRDRFYF. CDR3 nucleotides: TGTGCCAGCAGCCCTATGCGCGACAGATTTTACTTT.

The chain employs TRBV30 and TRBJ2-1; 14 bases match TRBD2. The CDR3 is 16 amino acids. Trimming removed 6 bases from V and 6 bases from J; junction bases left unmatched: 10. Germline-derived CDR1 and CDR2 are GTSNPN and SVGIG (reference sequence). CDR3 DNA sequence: TGTGCCTGCTATGGGGGACTAGCGGGAGACCGCAATGAGCAGTTCTTC. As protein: CACYGGLAGDRNEQFF.

The CDR3 DNA reads TGTGCCATCAGTGAGTCTGACAGGGCGCTTGGTGAGACCCAGTACTTC. Protein: CAISESDRALGETQYF. This rearrangement joins TRBV10-3 to TRBJ2-5, with 7 positions matching TRBD1. The V gene end was trimmed by 0 bases and the J gene end by 5 bases; junction bases not matched to a gene: 9. Germline values: CDR1 ENHRY, CDR2 SYGVKD. The CDR3 sequence is 16 residues long.